Described below is a single T cell receptor beta chain sequence and its context. This clone was recorded only once. Its cognate antigen has yet to be identified. No base quality values were provided; no much bigger clone lies one nucleotide off. The source of the sample is a study of Ad26.COV2.S vaccination and SARS-CoV-2 variants (dated by TCRdb to the early 2020s). For context, the study as a whole: Vaccine-arm donors came from COV1001, a multicentre, randomized, double-blind, placebo-controlled phase I-IIa trial of Ad26.COV2.S in healthy adults. Ad26.COV2.S was administered intramuscularly at 5 x 10^10 or 1 x 10^11 viral particles, either as a single shot or as two shots given 56 days apart. TCRbeta repertoire sequencing was used to assess the specificity and breadth of SARS-CoV-2-reactive T cell receptors after Ad26.COV2.S vaccination. The TCR-sequenced set comprised approximately 30 samples: about 19 Ad26.COV2.S vaccine recipients, 5 placebo recipients and 8 SARS-CoV-2 convalescent individuals. Participants in the trial were split at random into five groups of five each, receiving low-dose or high-dose Ad26.COV2.S once or twice, or else placebo on both occasions. Investigators remained blinded to trial group allocation during experiments and outcome assessment. The study at large found these results: After vaccination, spike-specific CD8+ and CD4+ T cell responses were reported to show substantial breadth. It was noted by the authors that total T cell responses may have been underestimated by the TCR breadth and depth analyses. Vaccine and placebo recipients had comparable non-spike TCR breadth, which fits with the vaccine containing only spike. The study was not powered for comparison of responses between vaccine doses or regimens. Spike-specific TCR breadth was higher in Ad26.COV2.S recipients than in placebo recipients (P = 0.0014).

The sample's treatment or condition label, in plain terms: over 15 received Ad26.COV2.S at low or high dose, single or two shots; roughly 5 received placebo; per-sample allocation not given. For vaccine and placebo recipients, repertoires were sequenced using samples collected on day 63 after the first injection. Cohort 1b enrolled some 25 adults aged 18-55 years at a single site in Boston, USA, between 29 July and 7 August 2020. Ad26.COV2.S was a replication-incompetent adenovirus type 26 vector that expressed a prefusion-stabilized SARS-CoV-2 spike protein derived from the original Wuhan strain. The immunoSEQ Assay was the method used to sequence TCRbeta CDR3 regions. After extraction, genomic DNA underwent amplification by bias-controlled multiplex PCR, followed by high-throughput sequencing. The authors' pipeline ran thus. To quantify the absolute abundance of every unique TCRbeta CDR3 region, sequences were collapsed and filtered. Usable DNA was measured by amplifying reference genes present in all nucleated cells, and TCRbeta template counts were normalized to that usable DNA to estimate T cell fraction. Repertoire TCRs were annotated as SARS-CoV-2-specific by exact matching of V gene, CDR3 amino acid sequence and J gene to a known reactive TCR set. The reference SARS-CoV-2 TCR set came from MIRA and was filtered for enrichment in COVID-19-positive ImmuneCODE repertoires, removing public or cross-reactive TCRs. Drawing on the MIRA antigens, annotated TCRs were analysed further at the level of specific ORF or position within ORF. Breadth was defined as the number of annotated unique rearrangements divided by the total number of unique productive rearrangements, and depth was defined as the summed frequency of the annotated unique rearrangements. TCR breadth was compared between groups using two-sided Wilcoxon rank-sum tests. TCRdb's version of the immuneACCESS table is confined to in-frame rearrangements and falls short of the full clone set. An unresolved V gene accounts for under half of the shortfall where checked; the remainder is of unknown origin. From that table come the V and J calls and clone size; the DNA was used to work out D and trimming. The sample table contains roughly 450,000 clones; only one count was recorded for around nine tenths of them. The ten largest make up more than 10% of the sample.

Sequences SGHAT (CDR1) and FQNNGV (CDR2) are obtained from the germline V gene. From cysteine to phenylalanine, the CDR3 is 14 amino acids long. Kept here is only the CDR3 DNA, which spans 42 bases and is read in frame from base 1. The junction shows trimming of 4 bases on V and 3 bases on J, and the gene matches do not reach 2 bases of it. This receptor was identified in a person between 18 and 60 years old who received the Ad26.COV2.S COVID-19 vaccine or a placebo. The sequencing used peripheral blood, collected in a trial of Ad26.COV2.S vaccine versus placebo. The sequence is built from TRBV11-2 and TRBJ2-1, and 8 bases in between align with TRBD2. CDR3 sequence: CASSYSGVYNEQFF. The DNA sequence follows: TGTGCCAGCAGCTATAGCGGGGTCTACAATGAGCAGTTCTTC. Extended through the reference TRBV11-2 and TRBJ2-1 proteins, this CDR3 yields the full variable domain: EAGVAQSPRYKIIEKRQSVAFWCNPISGHATLYWYQQILGQGPKLLIQFQNNGVVDDSQLPKDRFSAERLKGVDSTLKIQPAKLEDSAVYLCASSYSGVYNEQFFGPGTRLTVL.